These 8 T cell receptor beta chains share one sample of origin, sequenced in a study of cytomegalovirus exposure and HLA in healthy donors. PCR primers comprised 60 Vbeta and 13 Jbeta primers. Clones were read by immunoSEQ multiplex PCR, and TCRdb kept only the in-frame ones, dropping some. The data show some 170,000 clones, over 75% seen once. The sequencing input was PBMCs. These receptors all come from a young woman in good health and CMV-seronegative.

This CDR3 is CASSEGQGATDTQYF. The DNA of the CDR3 is TGTGCCAGCAGTGAAGGGCAGGGGGCAACAGATACGCAGTATTTT. The chain joins TRBV6-1 to TRBJ2-3; 8 bases align to TRBD1. V was clipped by 1 base and J by 3 bases; unmatched bases: 3. CDR3 length equals 15 residues. Germline V gene data show CDR1 as MNHNS and CDR2 as SASEGT.

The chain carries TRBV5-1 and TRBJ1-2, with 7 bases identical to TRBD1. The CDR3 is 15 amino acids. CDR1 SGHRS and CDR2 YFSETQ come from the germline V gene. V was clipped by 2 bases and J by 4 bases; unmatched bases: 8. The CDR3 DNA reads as TGCGCCAGCAGCTTAAACAGGGGTGAGGGCTATGGCTACACCTTC. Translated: CASSLNRGEGYGYTF.

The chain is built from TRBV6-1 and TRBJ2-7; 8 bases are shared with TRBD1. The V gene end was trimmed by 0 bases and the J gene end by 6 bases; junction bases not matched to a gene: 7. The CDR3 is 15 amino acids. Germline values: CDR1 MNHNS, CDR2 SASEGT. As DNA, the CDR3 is TGTGCCAGCAGTGAAGCCGGGACAGGCCAGACCGAGCAGTACTTC. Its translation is CASSEAGTGQTEQYF.

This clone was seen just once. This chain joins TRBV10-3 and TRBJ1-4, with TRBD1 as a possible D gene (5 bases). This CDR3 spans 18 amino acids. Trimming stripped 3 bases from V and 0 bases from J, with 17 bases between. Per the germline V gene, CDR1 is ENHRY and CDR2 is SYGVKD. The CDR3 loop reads CAISDFGQKQATNEKLFF. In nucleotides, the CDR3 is TGTGCCATCAGTGATTTCGGACAAAAACAGGCAACTAATGAAAAACTGTTTTTT.

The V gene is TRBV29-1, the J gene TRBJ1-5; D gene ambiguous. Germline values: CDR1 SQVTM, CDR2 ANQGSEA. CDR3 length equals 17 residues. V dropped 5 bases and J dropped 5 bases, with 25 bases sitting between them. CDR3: CSVQLTGSSPLDQPQHF. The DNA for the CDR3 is TGCAGCGTTCAACTTACCGGGTCTTCTCCACTCGATCAGCCCCAGCATTTT. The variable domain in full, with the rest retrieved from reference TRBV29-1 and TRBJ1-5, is SAVISQKPSRDICQRGTSLTIQCQVDSQVTMMFWYRQQPGQSLTLIATANQGSEATYESGFVIDKFPISRPNLTFSTLTVSNMSPEDSSIYLCSVQLTGSSPLDQPQHFGDGTRLSIL.

CDR3 residues: CASSWGEYSNQPQHF. The CDR3 DNA sequence: TGTGCCAGCAGCTGGGGGGAATATAGCAATCAGCCCCAGCATTTT. The V and J genes are TRBV7-8 and TRBJ1-5; tentatively, D is TRBD1 (5 bases). There are 15 residues in the CDR3. The V end lost 4 bases, the J end lost 0 bases, and 10 bases lay between the germline ends. Germline lookup yields CDR1 SGHVS and CDR2 FQNEAQ.

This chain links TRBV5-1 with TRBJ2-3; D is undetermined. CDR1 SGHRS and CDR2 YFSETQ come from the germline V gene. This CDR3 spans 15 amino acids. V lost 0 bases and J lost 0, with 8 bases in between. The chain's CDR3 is CASSLASPSTDTQYF. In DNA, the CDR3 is TGCGCCAGCAGCTTGGCTAGTCCTAGCACAGATACGCAGTATTTT.

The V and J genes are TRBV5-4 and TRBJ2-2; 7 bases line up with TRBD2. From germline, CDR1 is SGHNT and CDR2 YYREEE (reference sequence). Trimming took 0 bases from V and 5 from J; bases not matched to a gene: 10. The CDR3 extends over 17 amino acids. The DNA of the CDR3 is TGTGCCAGCAGCTTGGATCTCTGGGCGGGAGAGACCGGGGAGCTGTTTTTT. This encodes CASSLDLWAGETGELFF.